This T cell receptor (beta chain) was sequenced for a study of tumor-infiltrating lymphocytes in primary liver carcinoma. V shed 6 bases and J shed 10 bases, with 18 bases lying between them. The CDR3 runs to 13 residues. CDR1 is MNHEY and CDR2 is SVGEGT in the germline V gene. Production of TCR beta cDNA used 500 ng total RNA together with a constant-region primer. Three nested multiplex PCR rounds of slightly modified ARM-PCR generated TCR beta libraries. It was with TRBV1-TRBV30 forward primers and a C-beta reverse primer that the first two PCR rounds were run, at roughly 9 cycles each. TCRdb processed the multiplex PCR reads anew with MiXCR; each CDR3 protein has one entry. In the table there are roughly 32,000 distinct CDR3 sequences, roughly two thirds of which are singletons. Taking about 20-31 mg of unsorted bulk tissue, the authors co-extracted RNA and DNA. This clonotype has just one count.

V and J are TRBV6-2 or TRBV6-3 and TRBJ1-1; D is uncertain. This TCR was recovered from a woman aged 25 to 39 with primary liver carcinoma and hepatitis B virus infection. The sequencing sample was made of liver tumor tissue from sampling region 3. The subset denotes: tumor region T3, left-lateral pole. The CDR3 sequence is CASSPIPALTAFF. CDR3 bases: TGTGCCAGCAGCCCGATACCGGCACTAACAGCTTTCTTT.